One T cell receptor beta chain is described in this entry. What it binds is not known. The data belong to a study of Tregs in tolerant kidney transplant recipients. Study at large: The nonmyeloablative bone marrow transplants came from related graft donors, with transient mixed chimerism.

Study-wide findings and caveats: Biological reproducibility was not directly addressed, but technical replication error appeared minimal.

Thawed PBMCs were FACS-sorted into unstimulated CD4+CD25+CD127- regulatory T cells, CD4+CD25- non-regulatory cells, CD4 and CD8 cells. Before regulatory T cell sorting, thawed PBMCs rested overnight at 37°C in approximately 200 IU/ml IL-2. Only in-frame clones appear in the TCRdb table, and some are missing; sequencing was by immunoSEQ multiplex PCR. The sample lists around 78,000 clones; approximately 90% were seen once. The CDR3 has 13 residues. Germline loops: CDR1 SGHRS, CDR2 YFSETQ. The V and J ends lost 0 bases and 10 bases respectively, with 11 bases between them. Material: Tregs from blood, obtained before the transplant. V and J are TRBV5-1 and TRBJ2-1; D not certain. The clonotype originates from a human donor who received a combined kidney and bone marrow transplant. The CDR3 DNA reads TGCGCCAGCAGCTTGGGTCAAGGCTTGGAGCAGTTCTTC. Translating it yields CASSLGQGLEQFF.